This TCR beta chain is drawn from a study of response to subunit inactivated influenza vaccine. Study-wide findings and caveats: Every seasonal influenza vaccination brings in few new T cells, the authors suggested.

TCRdb passed the RT-PCR reads through MiXCR, listing each CDR3 protein once. Of about 780,000 distinct CDR3 sequences in the sample, 18% were seen once. This clonotype has ten or more counts. Its antigen is as yet unknown. Sequenced material: PBMCs from blood, taken more than 4 days after vaccination. This TCR was recovered from a man aged 50-59 years who received an inactivated influenza vaccine.

CDR3 sequence reads: CASSQNRVESQPQHF. In DNA, the CDR3 is TGTGCCAGCAGCCAAAACAGGGTGGAGAGTCAGCCCCAGCATTTT. J is TRBJ1-5 and V is TRBV4-2; a weak D match, TRBD1 (6 bases). Germline V lookup: CDR1 LGHNA, CDR2 YNFKEQ. The V end lost 2 bases, the J end lost 6 bases, and 14 bases lay between the germline ends. This CDR3 region has 15 residues.